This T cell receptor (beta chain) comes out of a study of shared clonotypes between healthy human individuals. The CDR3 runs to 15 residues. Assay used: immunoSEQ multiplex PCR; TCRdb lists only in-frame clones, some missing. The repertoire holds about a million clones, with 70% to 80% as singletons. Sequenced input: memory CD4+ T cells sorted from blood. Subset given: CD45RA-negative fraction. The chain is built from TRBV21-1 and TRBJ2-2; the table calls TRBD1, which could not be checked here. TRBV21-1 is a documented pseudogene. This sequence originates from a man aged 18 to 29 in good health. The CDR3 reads CASSFDSVNTGELFF. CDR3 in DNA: TGTGCCAGCAGCTTCGACAGCGTGAACACCGGGGAGCTGTTTTTT.